This TCR beta chain was observed in a study of shared clonotypes between healthy human individuals. Study conclusions and caveats: Unshared clonotypes carried lower generation probabilities than those common to all four donors.

The V end was cut by 0 bases, the J end by 4 bases, with 27 bases between. Per the germline V gene, CDR1 is SGHTA and CDR2 is FQGTGA. The CDR3 is 20 amino acids. The assay was carried out at the deep level. When replicate PCRs were run on sorted subsets, they used about 220 ng DNA, 28,000 or so T cell genomes. The method was immunoSEQ multiplex PCR; TCRdb's version includes in-frame clones alone and lacks a portion of them. In the table there are 2 million to 2.5 million clones, under 95% of which are singletons. This clone was recorded only once. Antigen specificity is unknown. The clonotype comes from a man younger than 30 in good health. Some clones in this sample may be carry-over from other donors' samples. The sequenced sample consisted of naive CD4+ T cells from PBMCs. Stated subset: CD45RA+ positively selected. The rearrangement links TRBV7-3 to TRBJ1-2, with no clear D. CDR3: CASSLTGVASFHGFFYGYTF. The DNA for the CDR3 is TGTGCCAGCAGCTTAACGGGCGTCGCTTCGTTCCACGGCTTTTTCTATGGCTACACCTTC.